These 12 T cell receptor beta chains were all obtained from the same sample, sequenced in a study of blood T cell repertoires in COVID-19. Assay used: immunoSEQ multiplex PCR; TCRdb lists only in-frame clones, some missing. The sample lists about 100,000 clones, approximately 86% occurring once. The sample consisted of PBMCs or T cells enriched from blood (not recorded which). The receptor source for this set is a woman aged 50 to 60 who had recovered from COVID-19.

The CDR3 loop reads CASSRRGLDIYEQYF. DNA for the CDR3: TGTGCCAGCAGCCGTCGGGGACTAGATATCTACGAGCAGTACTTC. The gene calls are TRBV7-2 and TRBJ2-7; TRBD2 matches 8 bases. V trimming: 5 bases; J trimming: 3 bases; junction bases outside the gene matches: 9. The CDR3 has 15 residues. The germline V gene has CDR1 SGHTA and CDR2 FQGNSA.

J is TRBJ2-5 and V is TRBV7-9; tentative D call: TRBD2 (6 bases). The germline V and J ends were trimmed by 3 bases and 2 bases, with 22 bases remaining between them. Germline lookup yields CDR1 SEHNR and CDR2 FQNEAQ (reference sequence). The CDR3 runs 18 residues. In DNA, the CDR3 is TGTGCCAGCAGCTTCCCGACCAGGAAGGCGGGGTCACAAGAGACCCAGTACTTC. Translating gives CASSFPTRKAGSQETQYF.

The gene calls are TRBV27 and TRBJ1-2; D unresolved. The germline V gene has CDR1 MNHEY and CDR2 SMNVEV (reference sequence). The CDR3 length is 15 residues. V was trimmed by 0 bases and J by 3 bases, leaving 11 bases between them. The CDR3 coding sequence is TGTGCCAGCAGTTTATCAATTAGTCCCTACTATGGCTACACCTTC. Translation: CASSLSISPYYGYTF.

This clone came up a few times. The chain links TRBV9 to TRBJ1-6; no reliable D call. Trimming shortened V by 3 bases and J by 8 bases, and 9 bases separated the two germline ends. The CDR3 contains 13 residues. Germline CDR1 reads SGDLS; CDR2 reads YYNGEE. CDR3 DNA: TGTGCCAGCAGCGCCGACATGGATTCACCCCTCCACTTT. Amino acids: CASSADMDSPLHF.

The chain joins TRBV28 to TRBJ2-2; the match to TRBD2 covers 9 bases. Germline-derived CDR1 and CDR2 are MDHEN and SYDVKM. The CDR3 sequence is 16 residues long. Trimming cost V 9 bases and J 2 bases; bases outside gene matches: 10. CDR3 in amino acids: CASIASGAANTGELFF. CDR3 coding DNA: TGTGCCAGTATTGCTAGCGGGGCAGCAAACACCGGGGAGCTGTTTTTT.

This clone was detected only once. The chain has TRBV9 and TRBJ2-1; 10 bases are a match to TRBD1. Germline CDR1 and CDR2: SGDLS and YYNGEE. J gave up 7 bases and V 3 bases, and 10 bases lay outside the gene matches. The CDR3 loop spans 16 amino acids. This CDR3 is CASSGSRDRGYNEQFF. The CDR3 DNA is TGTGCCAGCAGCGGAAGCCGGGACAGGGGATATAATGAGCAGTTCTTC. The whole variable domain, remainder taken from reference TRBV9 and TRBJ2-1, is DSGVTQTPKHLITATGQRVTLRCSPRSGDLSVYWYQQSLDQGLQFLIQYYNGEERAKGNILERFSAQQFPDLHSELNLSSLELGDSALYFCASSGSRDRGYNEQFFGPGTRLTVL.

A few counts support this clone. The chain carries TRBV15 and TRBJ1-3; D is unclear. Germline assignment: CDR1 LNHNV and CDR2 YYDKDF (reference sequence). This CDR3 region has 14 residues. Between the trimmed V and J ends, which lost 0 bases and 4 bases, there was a span of 7 bases. CDR3 loop: CATSRDQQGNTIYF. CDR3 nucleotides: TGTGCCACCAGCAGAGATCAACAGGGAAACACCATATATTTT.

The gene calls are TRBV12-5 and TRBJ2-1; TRBD2 matches 10 bases. Germline V lookup: CDR1 LGHNT, CDR2 FRNRAP. V dropped 7 bases and J dropped 4; count of bases not matched to a gene: 19. CDR3 length: 19 amino acids. CDR3 sequence (DNA): TGTGCTAGTGCTTATTGGCTAGCGGGAGCCGTAGAATTTTACAATGAGCAGTTCTTC. Encoded protein: CASAYWLAGAVEFYNEQFF.

This chain's CDR3 is CASSLDAEGEQFF. The DNA of the CDR3 is TGTGCCAGCAGCCTCGATGCGGAGGGTGAGCAGTTCTTC. This sequence joins TRBV4-2 and TRBJ2-1; D possibly corresponds to TRBD2 (6 bases). This CDR3 has 13 amino acids. V gave up 4 bases and J gave up 9 bases, with 13 bases separating them. Germline V lookup: CDR1 LGHNA, CDR2 YNFKEQ.

This chain links TRBV5-1 with TRBJ2-1; D possibly corresponds to TRBD2 (5 bases). From germline, CDR1 is SGHRS and CDR2 YFSETQ. Trimming left V 3 bases short and J 10 bases short, with 14 bases between. The CDR3 covers 13 residues. The CDR3 is CASSSGNLGEQFF. The DNA for the CDR3 is TGCGCCAGCAGCTCCGGGAACCTCGGAGAGCAGTTCTTC.

The CDR3 region has the DNA TGTGCCAGCAGTCTGACAGGGATCACCGGGGAGCTGTTTTTT. It specifies CASSLTGITGELFF. The chain carries TRBV7-2 and TRBJ2-2; 7 bases are a match to TRBD1. The CDR3 consists of 14 residues. V lost 6 bases to trimming and J lost 4 bases; unmatched junction nucleotides: 5. CDR1 is SGHTA, CDR2 FQGNSA, per germline.

The chain has TRBV7-9 and TRBJ1-6, with 8 bases fitting TRBD1. The V gene's germline CDR1 is SEHNR and CDR2 FQNEAQ (reference sequence). V lost 1 base to trimming and J lost 9 bases; unmatched junction nucleotides: 5. The CDR3 length is 15 residues. The CDR3 spells CASSLGTGISSPLHF. The CDR3 bases are TGTGCCAGCAGCTTAGGGACAGGGATTTCTTCACCCCTCCACTTT.